The rows below give T cell receptor beta chains drawn from one sample of a study of regulatory T cells in long-lasting Graves disease. A single record per CDR3 protein comes from TCRdb applying MiXCR to the multiplex PCR reads. The repertoire holds about 430,000 distinct CDR3 sequences, with roughly a fifth as singletons. Here the sequenced sample was peripheral blood mononuclear cells (PBMCs), taken when the disease was refractory, from a patient treated with antithyroid drugs. The receptors stem from a female donor with Graves disease. Both conserved end residues are part of each CDR3. A D gene is named only where the DNA matches it firmly. Only part of the rows carry a size: once, few, many, or a class if the clone is expanded.

v_gene: TRBV6-1; d_gene: -; abundance: many; j_gene: TRBJ2-7; len: 13; CDR3nt: TGTGCCAGCAGTGAAGGGGGCACCTACGAGCAGTACTTC; CDR3aa: CASSEGGTYEQYF
v_gene: TRBV9; d_gene: -; abundance: -; j_gene: TRBJ1-6; len: 15; CDR3nt: TGTGCCAGCAGCTTGGGGGACACATTGAATTCACCCCTCCACTTT; CDR3aa: CASSLGDTLNSPLHF
v_gene: TRBV7-6; d_gene: -; abundance: -; j_gene: TRBJ2-5; len: 13; CDR3nt: TGTGCCAGCAGCTTAAATTTCCAAGAGACCCAGTACTTC; CDR3aa: CASSLNFQETQYF
v_gene: TRBV2; d_gene: TRBD2; abundance: many; j_gene: TRBJ2-5; len: 16; CDR3nt: TGTGCCAGCAGCGGGACTAGCGGGAGGGCCGGCGAGACCCAGTACTTC; CDR3aa: CASSGTSGRAGETQYF
v_gene: TRBV20-1; d_gene: TRBD2; abundance: few; j_gene: TRBJ2-4; len: 16; CDR3nt: TGCAGTGCTAGTAGTTCGTCGGGACTAGGTCTAAACATTCAGTACTTC; CDR3aa: CSASSSSGLGLNIQYF
v_gene: TRBV28; d_gene: -; abundance: many; j_gene: TRBJ2-5; len: 14; CDR3nt: TGTGCCAGCCAAACTCAGGGGTACGGAGAGACCCAGTACTTC; CDR3aa: CASQTQGYGETQYF
v_gene: TRBV6-1; d_gene: TRBD1; abundance: many; j_gene: TRBJ2-7; len: 16; CDR3nt: TGTGCCAGCAGTCGCCGACCGGGACAGAGAACCTACGAGCAGTACTTC; CDR3aa: CASSRRPGQRTYEQYF
v_gene: TRBV7-8; d_gene: -; abundance: many; j_gene: TRBJ2-7; len: 16; CDR3nt: TGTGCCAGCAGCTTGGGAATTGGGACCTGGGAATACGAGCAGTACTTC; CDR3aa: CASSLGIGTWEYEQYF
v_gene: TRBV11-1; d_gene: -; abundance: many; j_gene: TRBJ2-7; len: 14; CDR3nt: TGTGCCAGCAGCGCCCCCGGGACCTCCTACGAGCAGTACTTC; CDR3aa: CASSAPGTSYEQYF
v_gene: TRBV19; d_gene: TRBD1; abundance: few; j_gene: TRBJ1-2; len: 14; CDR3nt: TGTGCCAGCAAACAGGGGGCGCGTAGCTATGGCTACACCTTC; CDR3aa: CASKQGARSYGYTF
v_gene: TRBV28; d_gene: -; abundance: many; j_gene: TRBJ1-6; len: 14; CDR3nt: TGTGCCAGCAGTTTAGGGATGGGACGTTCACCCCTCCACTTT; CDR3aa: CASSLGMGRSPLHF
v_gene: TRBV3-1; d_gene: TRBD1; abundance: many; j_gene: TRBJ2-5; len: 17; CDR3nt: TGTGCCAGCAGCACGACTACAGGGGGAAAGTACCAAGAGACCCAGTACTTC; CDR3aa: CASSTTTGGKYQETQYF
v_gene: TRBV6-1; d_gene: -; abundance: many; j_gene: TRBJ1-1; len: 13; CDR3nt: TGTGCCAGCAGAGCCCGGACAGACACTGAAGCTTTCTTT; CDR3aa: CASRARTDTEAFF
v_gene: TRBV6-9; d_gene: -; abundance: many; j_gene: TRBJ2-6; len: 17; CDR3nt: TGTGCCAGCAGTTATTCCGGGACGAGCTCTGGGGCCAACGTCCTGACTTTC; CDR3aa: CASSYSGTSSGANVLTF
v_gene: TRBV28; d_gene: -; abundance: few; j_gene: TRBJ2-2; len: 12; CDR3nt: TGTGCCGGCGGCTCAAGACCCGGGGAGCTGTTTTTT; CDR3aa: CAGGSRPGELFF
v_gene: TRBV28; d_gene: TRBD2; abundance: many; j_gene: TRBJ2-5; len: 13; CDR3nt: TGTGCCAGCGCGGGGGGGGCCCGCGAGACCCAGTACTTC; CDR3aa: CASAGGARETQYF
v_gene: TRBV28; d_gene: TRBD1; abundance: many; j_gene: TRBJ1-6; len: 15; CDR3nt: TGTGCCAGCAGTTTACAGGACAGGGAGAATTCACCCCTCCACTTT; CDR3aa: CASSLQDRENSPLHF
v_gene: TRBV29-1; d_gene: -; abundance: -; j_gene: TRBJ1-2; len: 13; CDR3nt: TGCAGCGTTGAGTTACCTGGGGTCAATGGCTACACCTTC; CDR3aa: CSVELPGVNGYTF
v_gene: TRBV14; d_gene: -; abundance: -; j_gene: TRBJ2-7; len: 11; CDR3nt: TGTGCCAGCAGCCAGAATGAGGTGCAGTACTTC; CDR3aa: CASSQNEVQYF
v_gene: TRBV30; d_gene: -; abundance: -; j_gene: TRBJ2-4; len: 12; CDR3nt: TGTGCCTGGAGCGGCGGCGGGGACATTCAGTACTTC; CDR3aa: CAWSGGGDIQYF
v_gene: TRBV20-1; d_gene: TRBD2; abundance: many; j_gene: TRBJ2-7; len: 15; CDR3nt: TGCAGTGCTAGCTTCGGGGCGGGAGGCGTGAGCGAGCAGTACTTC; CDR3aa: CSASFGAGGVSEQYF
v_gene: TRBV5-1; d_gene: -; abundance: -; j_gene: TRBJ1-4; len: 14; CDR3nt: TGCGCCAGCAGCTTAAGCACAACTAATGAAAAACTGTTTTTT; CDR3aa: CASSLSTTNEKLFF
v_gene: TRBV6-5; d_gene: TRBD1; abundance: few; j_gene: TRBJ1-1; len: 15; CDR3nt: TGTGCCAGCAGTTACTCGGGACAGCCGAACACTGAAGCTTTCTTT; CDR3aa: CASSYSGQPNTEAFF
v_gene: TRBV7-9; d_gene: TRBD2; abundance: -; j_gene: TRBJ2-4; len: 18; CDR3nt: TGTGCCAGCAGCCCACTAGCGGGTGGGCCTCTAGCCAAAAACATTCAGTACTTC; CDR3aa: CASSPLAGGPLAKNIQYF
v_gene: TRBV9; d_gene: -; abundance: -; j_gene: TRBJ1-1; len: 15; CDR3nt: TGTGCCAGCAGCGTCAGACTGCCTCTAGATACTGAAGCTTTCTTT; CDR3aa: CASSVRLPLDTEAFF
v_gene: TRBV2; d_gene: -; abundance: -; j_gene: TRBJ2-1; len: 14; CDR3nt: TGTGCCAGCACCCCGGAGAGACGGTACAATGAGCAGTTCTTC; CDR3aa: CASTPERRYNEQFF
v_gene: TRBV6-1; d_gene: -; abundance: many; j_gene: TRBJ1-6; len: 14; CDR3nt: TGTGCCAGCAGTAGGGGTAACTATAATTCACCCCTCCACTTT; CDR3aa: CASSRGNYNSPLHF
v_gene: TRBV28; d_gene: -; abundance: few; j_gene: TRBJ2-2; len: 17; CDR3nt: TGTGCCAGCAGTAGGCTGGCCATAGATCTGTCGAGCGGGGAGCTGTTTTTT; CDR3aa: CASSRLAIDLSSGELFF
v_gene: TRBV20-1; d_gene: TRBD1; abundance: many; j_gene: TRBJ1-1; len: 15; CDR3nt: TGCAGTGCTAGGGGCCAGACAGGGGACATGGCTGAAGCTTTCTTT; CDR3aa: CSARGQTGDMAEAFF
v_gene: TRBV20-1; d_gene: -; abundance: many; j_gene: TRBJ1-1; len: 12; CDR3nt: TGCAGTGCTACCCGACAAAACACTGAAGCTTTCTTT; CDR3aa: CSATRQNTEAFF
v_gene: TRBV28; d_gene: -; abundance: many; j_gene: TRBJ1-1; len: 14; CDR3nt: TGTGCCAGCACAAGAATTTGGGGGAACACTGAAGCTTTCTTT; CDR3aa: CASTRIWGNTEAFF
v_gene: TRBV28; d_gene: -; abundance: once; j_gene: TRBJ2-3; len: 13; CDR3nt: TGTGCCAGCAGTTTTGGAGGGGCTAATACGCAGTATTTT; CDR3aa: CASSFGGANTQYF
v_gene: TRBV5-1; d_gene: TRBD2; abundance: -; j_gene: TRBJ2-2; len: 15; CDR3nt: TGCGCCAGCAGCTTTGGCCGGGAGGGTACCGGGGAGCTGTTTTTT; CDR3aa: CASSFGREGTGELFF
v_gene: TRBV12-3/TRBV12-4; d_gene: TRBD1; abundance: many; j_gene: TRBJ2-7; len: 15; CDR3nt: TGTGCCAGCAGCCCCGTGTCAGGGGGCTCCTACGAGCAGTACTTC; CDR3aa: CASSPVSGGSYEQYF
v_gene: TRBV28; d_gene: TRBD1; abundance: few; j_gene: TRBJ2-7; len: 15; CDR3nt: TGTGCCAGCAGTTCCTCCGTCGGGACAGGGGACGAGCAGTACTTC; CDR3aa: CASSSSVGTGDEQYF
v_gene: TRBV19; d_gene: TRBD1; abundance: few; j_gene: TRBJ1-2; len: 12; CDR3nt: TGTGCCAGTACCGGGACAGGCTATGGCTACACCTTC; CDR3aa: CASTGTGYGYTF
v_gene: TRBV12-3/TRBV12-4; d_gene: TRBD2; abundance: many; j_gene: TRBJ2-5; len: 13; CDR3nt: TGTGCCAGCATCGGGAGGGGGGCGGAGACCCAGTACTTC; CDR3aa: CASIGRGAETQYF
v_gene: TRBV5-5; d_gene: -; abundance: many; j_gene: TRBJ1-4; len: 12; CDR3nt: TGTGCCAGCAGCTTGGTAAATGAAAAACTGTTTTTT; CDR3aa: CASSLVNEKLFF
v_gene: TRBV19; d_gene: -; abundance: -; j_gene: TRBJ1-1; len: 15; CDR3nt: TGTGCCAGTAGCCTATACGGTAGGCAGAACACTGAAGCTTTCTTT; CDR3aa: CASSLYGRQNTEAFF
v_gene: TRBV30; d_gene: TRBD1; abundance: many; j_gene: TRBJ2-7; len: 11; CDR3nt: TGTGCCTGGAGGAGGGGGCAGGAGCAGTACTTC; CDR3aa: CAWRRGQEQYF
v_gene: TRBV28; d_gene: -; abundance: many; j_gene: TRBJ2-7; len: 10; CDR3nt: TGTGCCACCCTAGGGTCCGAGCAGTACTTC; CDR3aa: CATLGSEQYF
v_gene: TRBV28; d_gene: TRBD1; abundance: -; j_gene: TRBJ2-3; len: 16; CDR3nt: TGTGCCAGCAGCCAGACAGGGGGGGGTAGCACAGATACGCAGTATTTT; CDR3aa: CASSQTGGGSTDTQYF
v_gene: TRBV9; d_gene: TRBD2; abundance: many; j_gene: TRBJ2-5; len: 18; CDR3nt: TGTGCCAGCAGCCCTTGGGAGGGACTAGCGGGATACCAAGAGACCCAGTACTTC; CDR3aa: CASSPWEGLAGYQETQYF
v_gene: TRBV28; d_gene: -; abundance: many; j_gene: TRBJ2-2; len: 12; CDR3nt: TGTGCCAGCATTGGAGACACCGGGGAGCTGTTTTTT; CDR3aa: CASIGDTGELFF
v_gene: TRBV11-2; d_gene: -; abundance: many; j_gene: TRBJ2-2; len: 14; CDR3nt: TGTGCCAGCAGCTTTTCGGAAGGGGCCGGGGAGCTGTTTTTT; CDR3aa: CASSFSEGAGELFF
v_gene: TRBV2; d_gene: TRBD1; abundance: few; j_gene: TRBJ2-1; len: 13; CDR3nt: TGTGCCAGCAGTGGTGACAGGGGTGATGAGCAGTTCTTC; CDR3aa: CASSGDRGDEQFF
v_gene: TRBV7-9; d_gene: -; abundance: many; j_gene: TRBJ1-1; len: 16; CDR3nt: TGTGCCAGCAGCTTAGATCGAGCGGGGCCGTCCCCTGAAGCTTTCTTT; CDR3aa: CASSLDRAGPSPEAFF